Each of the 30 T cell receptor beta chains below was sequenced from the same sample in a study of T cell changes during pregnancy in multiple sclerosis. Profiled with immunoSEQ multiplex PCR; TCRdb holds only in-frame clones, not every one. The data show fewer than 85,000 clones, just under 95% seen once. The sequences come from peripheral blood, collected in the second trimester of pregnancy. These receptors were collected from a female donor with multiple sclerosis, enrolled in a pregnancy study.

The chain uses TRBV10-3 and TRBJ1-1; D may be TRBD1 (6 bases). Germline V gives CDR1 ENHRY, CDR2 SYGVKD. CDR3 length: 14 amino acids. The V end lost 3 bases, the J end lost 3 bases, and 11 bases lay between the germline ends. In DNA, the CDR3 is TGTGCCATCAGTGAATGGGGGCGCGACACTGAAGCTTTCTTT. Residues: CAISEWGRDTEAFF.

The chain recombines TRBV7-6 with TRBJ2-2; D is perhaps TRBD2 (6 bases). Germline V gene sequence: CDR1 SGHVS, CDR2 FNYEAQ. The CDR3 is 16 residues long. Between the trimmed V and J ends, which lost 10 bases and 7 bases, there was a span of 25 bases. CDR3 sequence reads: CATIPTGPRGIGELFF. Written as DNA, the CDR3 is TGTGCCACAATCCCGACGGGACCCCGGGGGATCGGGGAGCTGTTTTTT. Supplemented by reference TRBV7-6 and TRBJ2-2, the full variable domain reads GAGVSQSPRYKVTKRGQDVALRCDPISGHVSLYWYRQALGQGPEFLTYFNYEAQQDKSGLPNDRFSAERPEGSISTLTIQRTEQRDSAMYRCATIPTGPRGIGELFFGEGSRLTVL.

In DNA form, the CDR3 reads TGTGCCAGCAGCTTAGGCGGGAGCTTTGGAGAGCAGTTCTTC. It specifies CASSLGGSFGEQFF. This chain connects TRBV7-2 to TRBJ2-1; 7 bases match TRBD2. J gave up 10 bases and V 1 base, and 7 bases lay outside the gene matches. Germline V lookup: CDR1 SGHTA, CDR2 FQGNSA. The CDR3 extends over 14 amino acids.

The rearrangement links TRBV4-3 to TRBJ1-2, with D tentatively TRBD1 (5 bases). V dropped 0 bases and J dropped 8 bases, with 13 bases sitting between them. Germline CDR1 LGHNA, CDR2 YSLEER. The length of the CDR3 is 14 residues. The CDR3 reads CASSQDTGVRGYTF. The DNA for the CDR3 is TGCGCCAGCAGCCAAGATACGGGGGTGCGGGGCTACACCTTC.

CDR3 amino acids: CASSLQQVADTQYF. The DNA for the CDR3 is TGTGCCAGCAGCTTGCAGCAGGTGGCAGATACGCAGTATTTT. This sequence joins TRBV5-8 and TRBJ2-3; D gene unclear. CDR1 and CDR2 from the germline V gene are SGHTS and YDEGEE. With 1 base removed from V and 4 bases from J, the gap between germline ends came to 10 bases. The CDR3 spans 14 residues.

The rearrangement links TRBV11-2 to TRBJ2-5, with 10 bases identical to TRBD2. Germline-derived CDR1 and CDR2 are SGHAT and FQNNGV. V dropped 2 bases and J dropped 5; count of bases not matched to a gene: 5. The CDR3 length is 15 residues. CDR3 in DNA: TGTGCCAGCAGCTTACTAGCGGGAGTATGGGAGACCCAGTACTTC. Protein sequence: CASSLLAGVWETQYF.

This rearrangement joins TRBV6-1 to TRBJ1-2; D is unclear. Per germline, CDR1 MNHNS and CDR2 SASEGT. This CDR3 comprises 11 residues. The V gene lost 3 bases and the J gene lost 5 bases, with 4 bases spanning the gap. Here the CDR3 DNA reads TGTGCCAGCAGTGACCCTTATGGCTACACCTTC. This gives the protein CASSDPYGYTF.

This clone has only a few counts. The chain links TRBV7-2 to TRBJ2-2; TRBD1 matches 7 bases. The CDR3 is 15 residues long. CDR1 is SGHTA and CDR2 is FQGNSA in the germline V gene. V lost 7 bases, J lost 4 bases, and 9 bases stayed unmatched. The CDR3 DNA follows: TGTGCCAGCACCAAAGGGGGCGGCACCACCGGGGAGCTGTTTTTT. Its protein product is CASTKGGGTTGELFF.

The chain has TRBV5-1 and TRBJ2-5, with a weak D call TRBD2 (6 bases). V lost 0 bases to trimming and J lost 9 bases, with 15 bases between them. This CDR3 has 14 residues. The germline CDR1 and CDR2 sequences are SGHRS and YFSETQ. The CDR3 spells CASSLGGDSRSQYF. The CDR3 DNA is TGCGCCAGCAGCTTGGGGGGGGACTCGAGGTCCCAGTACTTC.

This rearrangement joins TRBV6-5 to TRBJ2-1, with 9 bases lining up with TRBD2. V lost 3 bases, J lost 9 bases, and 12 bases stayed unmatched. This CDR3 is built from 16 residues. Germline CDR1 reads MNHEY; CDR2 reads SVGAGI. CDR3 bases: TGTGCCAGCAGTTATAAGGTCCCAGCGGGAGGCGGTGAGCAGTTCTTC. Translating it yields CASSYKVPAGGGEQFF.

The chain has TRBV28 and TRBJ1-4, with D uncertain. CDR1 MDHEN and CDR2 SYDVKM come from the germline V gene. Trimming shortened V by 8 bases and J by 0 bases, and 7 bases separated the two germline ends. The CDR3 covers 13 residues. The CDR3 spells CASETSTNEKLFF. The DNA for the CDR3 is TGTGCCAGCGAAACATCAACTAATGAAAAACTGTTTTTT. Based on the CDR3 plus reference TRBV28 and TRBJ1-4, the full variable domain is DVKVTQSSRYLVKRTGEKVFLECVQDMDHENMFWYRQDPGLGLRLIYFSYDVKMKEKGDIPEGYSVSREKKERFSLILESASTNQTSMYLCASETSTNEKLFFGSGTQLSVL.

The chain uses TRBV10-3 and TRBJ2-5; TRBD2 matches 8 bases. Germline loops: CDR1 ENHRY, CDR2 SYGVKD. The CDR3 sequence is 15 residues long. After removal of 2 bases from V and 2 bases from J, the junction contained 4 bases not matched to a gene. The CDR3 DNA sequence: TGTGCCATCAGTGAGAGGACGGGAGGGCAAGAGACCCAGTACTTC. It encodes CAISERTGGQETQYF.

The CDR3 spells CASSSLDSGANVLTF. CDR3 bases: TGTGCCAGCAGCTCACTAGACTCTGGGGCCAACGTCCTGACTTTC. This rearrangement joins TRBV7-3 to TRBJ2-6; tentatively, D is TRBD2 (5 bases). This CDR3 spans 15 amino acids. CDR1 is SGHTA and CDR2 is FQGTGA in the germline V gene. V lost 4 bases and J 0 bases, leaving 7 bases between the germline ends.

This clone was seen just once. This sequence joins TRBV11-3 and TRBJ1-3, with a weak D call TRBD1 (6 bases). The CDR3 runs to 16 residues. V lost 4 bases, J lost 0 bases, and 13 bases lay in between. Germline CDR1 and CDR2: SGHNT and YENEEA. The CDR3 loop is CASSSNRDYSGNTIYF. The DNA of the CDR3 is TGTGCCAGCAGCTCAAACAGGGACTACTCTGGAAACACCATATATTTT.

The chain is built from TRBV7-9 and TRBJ2-7, with D uncertain. V was trimmed by 7 bases and J by 3 bases, leaving 10 bases between them. This CDR3 is built from 12 residues. Per germline, CDR1 SEHNR and CDR2 FQNEAQ (reference sequence). The CDR3 spells CASTPELYEQYF. CDR3 nucleotide sequence: TGTGCCAGCACGCCCGAACTCTACGAGCAGTACTTC.

Here the CDR3 DNA reads TGCAGCGTTGTTGCGGGGCCCTACGAGCAGTACTTC. Protein product: CSVVAGPYEQYF. This chain connects TRBV29-1 to TRBJ2-7; perhaps TRBD2 as D (6 bases). V lost 4 bases and J lost 2, with 9 bases in between. The CDR3 is 12 amino acids. The V gene's germline CDR1 is SQVTM and CDR2 ANQGSEA.

The chain couples TRBV27 to TRBJ2-7; 7 bases are shared with TRBD2. Germline V CDR1 and CDR2: MNHEY, SMNVEV (reference sequence). The CDR3 runs to 15 residues. V lost 6 bases and J lost 3; bases outside the gene matches: 11. The CDR3 spells CASSRALAEGYEQYF. CDR3 DNA sequence: TGTGCCAGCAGCCGTGCTCTAGCGGAGGGCTACGAGCAGTACTTC.

The chain has TRBV5-1 and TRBJ2-5, with 8 bases fitting TRBD1. Germline V gives CDR1 SGHRS, CDR2 YFSETQ. This CDR3 spans 16 amino acids. Unmatched junction bases numbered 9, after V lost 0 bases and J lost 5 bases. The CDR3 sequence: CASSLGGQASFETQYF. The CDR3 nucleotides read TGCGCCAGCAGCTTGGGGGGACAGGCCAGCTTTGAGACCCAGTACTTC.

V gene TRBV30 combines with J gene TRBJ1-5; D is uncertain. With 2 bases removed from V and 5 bases from J, the gap between germline ends came to 10 bases. The CDR3 totals 13 residues. CDR1 and CDR2 (germline): GTSNPN, SVGIG (reference sequence). This CDR3 is CAWSLRRDQPQHF. CDR3 coding DNA: TGTGCCTGGAGTTTACGTAGAGATCAGCCCCAGCATTTT. Full variable domain (missing parts from reference TRBV30 and TRBJ1-5): SQTIHQWPATLVQPVGSPLSLECTVEGTSNPNLYWYRQAAGRGLQLLFYSVGIGQISSEVPQNLSASRPQDRQFILSSKKLLLSDSGFYLCAWSLRRDQPQHFGDGTRLSIL.

J is TRBJ1-4 and V is TRBV19; D is unresolved. Trimming left V 11 bases short and J 6 bases short, with 16 bases between. The germline V gene has CDR1 LNHDA and CDR2 SQIVND (reference sequence). This CDR3 has 13 amino acids. CDR3 in amino acids: CARQVGLYEKLFF. CDR3 DNA sequence: TGTGCCCGCCAAGTCGGGTTATATGAAAAACTGTTTTTT.

The rearrangement uses TRBV7-3 and TRBJ2-5; 11 positions agree with TRBD2. Germline V gene lookup returns CDR1 SGHTA and CDR2 FQGTGA. The CDR3 covers 17 residues. The V and J ends lost 3 bases and 1 base, in that order; junction bases with no gene match: 7. The chain's CDR3 is CASSFGGGTSGQETQYF. The CDR3 coding sequence is TGTGCCAGCAGCTTTGGGGGGGGGACTAGCGGCCAAGAGACCCAGTACTTC.

The chain has TRBV14 and TRBJ2-5; 10 nucleotides agree with TRBD2. Losses at the gene ends were 2 bases for V and 4 bases for J; bases not matched to a gene: 4. Germline assignment: CDR1 SGHDN and CDR2 FVKESK. The length of the CDR3 is 15 residues. Here the CDR3 DNA reads TGTGCCAGCAGCCAACCCTGGACTAGCGGAGAGACCCAGTACTTC. Amino acid sequence: CASSQPWTSGETQYF.

The V call is TRBV30, the J call TRBJ1-1; D is unresolved. CDR1 and CDR2 (germline): GTSNPN, SVGIG (reference sequence). The CDR3 has 13 residues. V lost 3 bases and J lost 0, with 8 bases in between. CDR3 residues: CAWRFLLNTEAFF. DNA of the CDR3: TGTGCCTGGAGATTCCTCCTGAACACTGAAGCTTTCTTT.

J is TRBJ2-7 and V is TRBV18; 7 nucleotides align to TRBD1. Trimming removed 3 bases from V and 3 bases from J; junction bases left unmatched: 5. The CDR3 is 14 amino acids. Germline V gives CDR1 KGHSH, CDR2 LQKENI. The CDR3 DNA sequence: TGTGCCAGCTCACCCGGGCAGGGGGACTACGAGCAGTACTTC. As protein: CASSPGQGDYEQYF.

The chain recombines TRBV30 with TRBJ2-3, with 7 bases identical to TRBD1. This CDR3 comprises 14 residues. Germline CDR1 reads GTSNPN; CDR2 reads SVGIG (reference sequence). The V gene end was trimmed by 3 bases and the J gene end by 0 bases; junction bases not matched to a gene: 3. The CDR3, as DNA: TGTGCCTGGAGGGGACAGCCCAGCACAGATACGCAGTATTTT. Its protein is CAWRGQPSTDTQYF. Full variable domain (outside the CDR3, taken from reference TRBV30 and TRBJ2-3): SQTIHQWPATLVQPVGSPLSLECTVEGTSNPNLYWYRQAAGRGLQLLFYSVGIGQISSEVPQNLSASRPQDRQFILSSKKLLLSDSGFYLCAWRGQPSTDTQYFGPGTRLTVL.

V gene TRBV4-3 combines with J gene TRBJ1-4; a weak D match, TRBD1 (5 bases). Germline-derived CDR1 and CDR2 are LGHNA and YSLEER. The V end lost 4 bases, the J end lost 8 bases, and 20 bases lay between the germline ends. The CDR3 is 16 residues long. DNA for the CDR3: TGCGCCAGCAGCCTCCTGAGCGAGGGAGGGGACGAAAAACTGTTTTTT. Protein sequence: CASSLLSEGGDEKLFF.

The chain uses TRBV5-4 and TRBJ1-3; D call uncertain. CDR1 is SGHNT, CDR2 YYREEE, per germline (reference sequence). Trimming pared 0 bases from V and 4 bases from J, leaving 14 bases between. The CDR3 spans 16 residues. CDR3 nucleotides: TGTGCCAGCAGCTTGGCCTCGTCTATATCAGGAAACACCATATATTTT. Its protein is CASSLASSISGNTIYF.

The chain joins TRBV9 to TRBJ2-1; 7 positions agree with TRBD1. Germline V CDR1 and CDR2: SGDLS, YYNGEE. The V and J ends lost 4 bases and 0 bases, in that order; junction bases with no gene match: 1. The length of the CDR3 is 14 residues. The CDR3 is CASSRDSSYNEQFF. Here the CDR3 DNA reads TGTGCCAGCAGCCGGGACAGCTCCTACAATGAGCAGTTCTTC.

This sequence joins TRBV5-5 and TRBJ2-1; 13 bases map to TRBD2. The CDR3 extends over 15 amino acids. V trimming: 4 bases; J trimming: 9 bases; junction bases outside the gene matches: 7. CDR1 is SGHKS, CDR2 YYEKEE, per germline (reference sequence). CDR3 sequence (DNA): TGTGCCAGCAGCCACAGCGGACTAGCGGGGGTTGAGCAGTTCTTC. Protein product: CASSHSGLAGVEQFF.

The chain couples TRBV7-9 to TRBJ2-5; D gene unclear. Trimming took off 1 base at V and 2 bases at J, with 14 bases between the two ends. The CDR3 loop spans 16 amino acids. The germline V gene encodes CDR1 SEHNR and CDR2 FQNEAQ (reference sequence). The chain's CDR3 is CASSLGSTAPQETQYF. The CDR3 DNA reads TGTGCCAGCAGCTTAGGGTCCACAGCACCACAAGAGACCCAGTACTTC.